This T cell receptor beta chain was retrieved from a study of shared clonotypes between healthy human individuals (TCRdb year 2020). About the full investigation: The cohort comprised two women and a few men aged 18 to 49 years. For each donor, three plates each were used for CD4 naive and CD4 memory, two plates were used for CD8 naive, and one plate was used for CD8 memory. To estimate repertoire size and how much clonotype sharing occurs between individuals, the study deeply sequenced the blood TCR repertoires of several healthy adults. Libraries were prepared and TCR repertoires were sequenced by different laboratories using diverse techniques, in order to increase sequencing depth and limit assay-specific biases. Each donor's leukapheresis produced roughly between roughly 0.85 and 9.5 billion PBMCs.

Using the deep immunoSEQ assay, multiplex PCR amplified TCR CDR3 regions from genomic DNA. Extracted genomic DNA from each cell subset was spread evenly across all wells of several immunoSEQ 96-well plates, with each plate serving as a replicate. For sorted subsets, about 200 ng genomic DNA, equal to some 28,000 T cell genomes, was loaded into each replicate PCR. Purified libraries were quantified with a Qubit 3.0 fluorometer, sized on a Bioanalyzer 2100, and re-quantified with the KAPA Library Quantification kit. Every immunoSEQ 96-well plate was sequenced on a dedicated single-read 150-cycle Illumina NextSeq 550 flow cell. The original pipeline was this. The immunoSEQ output contained only junctional sequences without quality scores, so filtering could not match that applied to full-length reads. To assign V/J genes and CDR3, sequences were annotated against IMGT germline references using PyIR, a Python wrapper for IgBLAST v1.9. Reads were removed for weak V/J assignments (E-value above 1e-6), missing CDR3, stop codons, out-of-frame junctions, or ambiguous translated residues. V3J clonotypes were defined as sequences sharing an identical inferred V gene, J gene, and CDR3 amino acid sequence. Percentage overlap between repertoires was calculated by dividing the number of shared unique clonotypes by the size of the smaller repertoire. RTK rarefaction, the Chao1 estimator, and Recon v2.1 estimates of unobserved clonotypes were used to assess repertoire richness. Generation probabilities were computed with OLGA for all TCRbeta clonotypes obtained by the gDNA method from several donors. TCRdb took over this immuneACCESS table, retaining in-frame rearrangements with V and J assigned. Such tables are incomplete; in checked studies, under half of the missing clones stem from an unresolved V gene, and the remainder is unexplained. That table furnishes V, J and clone size, whereas the DNA furnished D and trimming. This sample is represented by under 2.5 million clones; less than 95% of them were singletons. The biggest ten clones account for more than 0.35% of the sample.

Donors were healthy HIV-negative adults with no recently reported acute infections or vaccinations. Every donor was a Caucasian adult residing in Nashville, Tennessee, USA. CD4+ T cells were enriched by magnetic negative selection; naive cells were then positively selected on CD45RA, and the negative fraction formed the memory subset. Blood was collected by leukapheresis, and PBMCs were isolated by Ficoll-Histopaque density gradient centrifugation and then cryopreserved in liquid nitrogen vapor phase. Analytical flow cytometry was used to check the purity and quantity of every magnetically sorted T cell population. From each sorted fraction, genomic DNA was isolated and quantified by UV absorbance on a Nanodrop 2000c. This clone was counted once. Its specific antigen is unknown. One end of the junction does not line up with germline, which may come from a read error. The paper as a whole reports these results and caveats: Sampling was limited to blood, and TCR repertoires in tissue likely differ from TCR repertoires in blood. Larger estimated clonotype richness was generally found for naive subsets than for memory subsets. The small number of donors limited the genetic and exposure-history diversity represented. Incomplete sequencing was indicated by rarefaction of sorted-subset datasets, despite the large sequencing depth. When four donors were compared, the shared fraction of clonotypes was roughly 5% for naive CD4, approximately 3.5% for naive CD8, about 2.4% for memory CD4, and 0.35% to 0.4% for memory CD8. Pairwise subsampling led to the expectation that sequencing depth would affect the degree of clonotype sharing among donors. Clonotypes shared by all four sorted-subset donors showed higher generation probabilities than non-shared clonotypes.

CDR1 and CDR2 were assigned from the germline V gene as MDHEN and SYDVKM. The CDR3 sequence holds 12 residues, the cysteine and phenylalanine included. CDR3 DNA is the only sequence kept; it has 36 bases, read in frame from the first base. The clonotype originates from a man aged 18-30 years in good health. Some clones in this sample may be carry-over from other donors' samples. This chain is built from TRBV28 and TRBJ1-2; TRBD1 is a weak D gene call, 6 bases matching. The sequencing input was naive CD4+ T cells from PBMCs. What the cell subset or site label conveys for this sample: CD45RA+ positively selected. The CDR3 reads CASSLLNREGSF. The nucleotide sequence is TGTGCCAGCAGTTTATTGAACAGGGAGGGTAGCTTC.